The clone carrying this T cell receptor (beta chain) was observed a few times. Documented time point: newly diagnosed GD, antithyroid drugs for less than 3 months. There was RNA extracted from PBMCs, and the TCR library was made from it. Assembly of TCR beta libraries relied on iRepertoire HTBI primers together with Arm-PCR of CDR3 regions. MiXCR, applied by TCRdb to the multiplex PCR reads, yields one record per CDR3 protein. The sample lists approximately 350,000 distinct CDR3 sequences, 15% to 20% occurring once. The V segment lost 1 base and the J segment 4 bases; nucleotides outside the gene matches: 7. Germline assignment: CDR1 GTSNPN and CDR2 SVGIG (reference sequence). CDR3 length equals 15 residues. This entry comes from a study of regulatory T cells in long-lasting Graves disease. This sample was also put to use in a study of T cells in Graves' hyperthyroidism and ophthalmopathy.

The chain couples TRBV30 to TRBJ2-1; 7 bases are a match to TRBD1. This sequence was found in a woman in her late teens or twenties with Graves disease. The specimen was peripheral blood mononuclear cells (PBMCs), collected at new diagnosis, from a patient treated with antithyroid drugs. CDR3 DNA sequence: TGTGCCTGGAGTGCCCGGACAGGCATATACAATGAGCAGTTCTTC. It codes for CAWSARTGIYNEQFF.